Here is one TCR beta chain with its context. Its antigen remains unknown. It is unclear where the CDR3 begins or ends on the DNA, so no DNA is shown, and the CDR3 is as TCRdb lists it. These data belong to a study of CD8+CD57+ T cells in acquired aplastic anemia. Study overall: Sorted CD4+ and CD8+ cells yielded DNA averaging around 3.5 ug. CD4+ cells from healthy donors averaged roughly 11 million reads. General study findings and limits: The study identified roughly 29 CD8+ CDR3 sequences shared by patients and controls.

It was genomic DNA that served as the template for profiling TCR beta VDJ and CDR3. MiXCR, run by TCRdb on the reads, gives a single entry per CDR3 protein. The sample lists 200,000 to 250,000 distinct CDR3 sequences, roughly 33% seen once, with approximately 1.2% in the top ten. Sequencing was carried out using sorted CD4+, CD8+, or CD8+CD57+ T cells (not recorded which) from PBMCs. This clonotype was sampled from a human donor in good health, serving as a control.

CDR3 residues: CASSDRTTVENEQFFGPGNTIYF. This chain connects TRBV25-1 to TRBJ1-3. From its first to its last residue, the CDR3 has 23 amino acids. Germline V CDR1 and CDR2: MGHDK, SYGVNS.